In its sample, the clone carrying this TCR beta chain was seen once. Germline lookup yields CDR1 MNHNS and CDR2 SASEGT. The V gene lost 2 bases and the J gene lost 1 base, with 8 bases spanning the gap. CDR3 length: 14 residues. The record originates from a study of shared clonotypes between healthy human individuals. Only in-frame clones appear in the TCRdb table, and some are missing; sequencing was by immunoSEQ multiplex PCR. The profile shows a few hundred thousand clones, less than 98% of them singletons. The sequence came from a young woman in good health. The V and J genes are TRBV6-1 and TRBJ2-5; tentative D call: TRBD2 (5 bases). Sequencing was performed on naive CD4+ T cells sorted from blood. Described subset: CD45RA+ positively selected. The CDR3 nucleotides are TGTGCCAGCAGTGAACCGGCGGGCCAAGAGACCCAGTACTTC. This translates into CASSEPAGQETQYF.